This TCR beta chain emerged from a study of blood T cell repertoires in COVID-19. Study overall: There were acute and convalescent COVID-19 samples, and they came from the United States, Italy and Spain.

Sequencing used immunoSEQ multiplex PCR; TCRdb keeps in-frame clones, though not all of them. The table includes about 140,000 clones, around 81% detected once. CDR3 length: 15 residues. V was trimmed by 4 bases and J by 5 bases, leaving 14 bases between them. Germline CDR1 and CDR2: SGHVS and FQNEAQ. The chain recombines TRBV7-8 with TRBJ1-4; no firm D call. Sequencing used peripheral blood. This receptor was obtained from a human donor in a cohort sampled during active COVID-19. The CDR3 DNA reads TGTGCCAGCAGCTCAGCGTATGGGCTCAATGAAAAACTGTTTTTT. Its protein is CASSSAYGLNEKLFF.